This is a list of T cell receptor beta chains from one sample in a study of tumor-infiltrating lymphocytes in oesophageal squamous cell carcinoma. One entry per CDR3 protein, called by TCRdb with MiXCR from the PCR reads. The sample shows 15,000 to 20,000 distinct CDR3 sequences, 40% to 50% of them seen only once. The sequencing input was esophageal tumor tissue. The receptors here all came from a male donor with esophageal squamous cell carcinoma. CDR3s include the opening cysteine and the closing phenylalanine or tryptophan. A D gene is named only where the DNA matches it firmly. Only some rows state a clone size, as once, few, many or a class for expanded clones.

clone_size: many; v_call: TRBV7-6; j_call: TRBJ1-4; d_call: NA; cdr3_nt: TGTGCCAGCAGCTTAGGGGTACAGAGAAATGAAAAACTGTTTTTT; cdr3_aa: CASSLGVQRNEKLFF
clone_size: NA; v_call: TRBV7-6; j_call: TRBJ2-1; d_call: TRBD1; cdr3_nt: TGTGCCAGCAGCTTAGCGGTCGGGACAGGGCTAAATGAGCAGTTCTTC; cdr3_aa: CASSLAVGTGLNEQFF
clone_size: once; v_call: TRBV7-2; j_call: TRBJ2-7; d_call: NA; cdr3_nt: TGTGCCAGCAGCTTATATGGGCCTCGGGAGCAGTACTTC; cdr3_aa: CASSLYGPREQYF
clone_size: NA; v_call: TRBV5-6; j_call: TRBJ1-6; d_call: NA; cdr3_nt: NA; cdr3_aa: CASSPSGTGENPIIHPSTF
clone_size: NA; v_call: TRBV6-1; j_call: TRBJ2-6; d_call: NA; cdr3_nt: NA; cdr3_aa: CASSSHRPRTTGLHLRF
clone_size: many; v_call: TRBV12-3/TRBV12-4; j_call: TRBJ1-1; d_call: TRBD1; cdr3_nt: TGTGCCAGCAGTCTCCGACAGGGGGCCGACACTGAAGCTTTCTTT; cdr3_aa: CASSLRQGADTEAFF
clone_size: few; v_call: TRBV12-3/TRBV12-4; j_call: TRBJ2-5; d_call: NA; cdr3_nt: TGTGCCAGCACCCACAGGGTGGAAGAGACCCAGTACTTC; cdr3_aa: CASTHRVEETQYF
clone_size: few; v_call: TRBV12-5; j_call: TRBJ2-5; d_call: TRBD1; cdr3_nt: TGTGCTAGTGGTCCGGACAGGGGTGAGACCCAGTACTTC; cdr3_aa: CASGPDRGETQYF
clone_size: NA; v_call: TRBV7-6; j_call: TRBJ2-5; d_call: TRBD1; cdr3_nt: TGTGCCAGCAGCTTAGCGGTAGGGGACAGGGGTTTAGAGACCCAGTACTTC; cdr3_aa: CASSLAVGDRGLETQYF
clone_size: many; v_call: TRBV5-1; j_call: TRBJ2-7; d_call: TRBD1; cdr3_nt: TGCGCCAGCAGCTCTGGGGGGACAGGGGGCTACGAGCAGTACTTC; cdr3_aa: CASSSGGTGGYEQYF
clone_size: NA; v_call: TRBV7-9; j_call: TRBJ2-1; d_call: NA; cdr3_nt: TGTGCCAGCAGTCGGTACCATGAGCAGTTCTTC; cdr3_aa: CASSRYHEQFF
clone_size: NA; v_call: TRBV7-6; j_call: TRBJ2-5; d_call: TRBD1; cdr3_nt: TGTGCCAGCAGCTTAGACCGGGACAGGGGTTTAGAGACCCAGTACTTC; cdr3_aa: CASSLDRDRGLETQYF
clone_size: once; v_call: TRBV7-2; j_call: TRBJ2-7; d_call: TRBD2; cdr3_nt: TGTGCCAGCAGCCGCGGGGGGAGGTCCTACGAGCAGTACTTC; cdr3_aa: CASSRGGRSYEQYF
clone_size: NA; v_call: TRBV5-1; j_call: TRBJ2-3; d_call: NA; cdr3_nt: TGCGCCAGCAGCTTAGCAACGGTGACAGATACGCAGTATTTT; cdr3_aa: CASSLATVTDTQYF
clone_size: medium-sized; v_call: TRBV7-2; j_call: TRBJ2-1; d_call: TRBD2; cdr3_nt: TGTGCCAGCAGCCCCTCGGCGGGAGCCATAAATGAGCAGTTCTTC; cdr3_aa: CASSPSAGAINEQFF
clone_size: NA; v_call: TRBV11-3; j_call: TRBJ2-5; d_call: NA; cdr3_nt: TGTGCCAGCAGCCCCGGACTGACAGCGAGGGAAGAGACCCAGTACTTC; cdr3_aa: CASSPGLTAREETQYF
clone_size: NA; v_call: TRBV7-3; j_call: TRBJ2-1; d_call: TRBD2; cdr3_nt: TGTGCCAGCAGCTCCGGGACTAGCGGGACCTACAATGAGCAGTTCTTC; cdr3_aa: CASSSGTSGTYNEQFF
clone_size: many; v_call: TRBV10-1; j_call: TRBJ2-7; d_call: TRBD2; cdr3_nt: TGCGCCAGCATTTTTAGCGGGAAGCCCTTCTACGAGCAGTACTTC; cdr3_aa: CASIFSGKPFYEQYF
clone_size: few; v_call: TRBV7-2; j_call: TRBJ1-1; d_call: TRBD1; cdr3_nt: TGTGCCAGCAGACGGACAGGGGGGACTGAAGCTTTCTTT; cdr3_aa: CASRRTGGTEAFF
clone_size: NA; v_call: TRBV6-1; j_call: TRBJ1-5; d_call: TRBD1; cdr3_nt: TGTGCCAGCAGAAAGGGACAGGTGCTAAATCAGCCCCAGCATTTT; cdr3_aa: CASRKGQVLNQPQHF
clone_size: NA; v_call: TRBV7-9; j_call: TRBJ2-7; d_call: NA; cdr3_nt: TGTGCCAGCAGCCTGCGGACAGCGAATGAGCAGTACTTC; cdr3_aa: CASSLRTANEQYF
clone_size: few; v_call: TRBV7-2; j_call: TRBJ2-1; d_call: TRBD1; cdr3_nt: TGTGCCAGCAGCTTAGGGGGGACAGGGGACAACTTC; cdr3_aa: CASSLGGTGDNF
clone_size: many; v_call: TRBV6-1; j_call: TRBJ2-2; d_call: NA; cdr3_nt: TGTGCCAGCAGTGAACCTTCAGACACCGGGGAGCTGTTTTTT; cdr3_aa: CASSEPSDTGELFF
clone_size: many; v_call: TRBV19; j_call: TRBJ1-1; d_call: NA; cdr3_nt: TGTGCCAGTAGTCCTCACTTTGACACTGAAGCTTTCTTT; cdr3_aa: CASSPHFDTEAFF
clone_size: NA; v_call: TRBV20-1; j_call: TRBJ1-4; d_call: NA; cdr3_nt: TGCAGTGCCATTGGACCGGCAACTAATGAAAAACTGTTTTTT; cdr3_aa: CSAIGPATNEKLFF
clone_size: few; v_call: TRBV7-6; j_call: TRBJ2-5; d_call: TRBD2; cdr3_nt: TGTGCTAGCAGCTTGGGACTAGCGGGAAGCGAGACCCAGTACTTC; cdr3_aa: CASSLGLAGSETQYF
clone_size: NA; v_call: TRBV6-9; j_call: TRBJ2-3; d_call: TRBD2; cdr3_nt: TGTGCCAGCAGTTCCAGGACTAGCGGGGCCACAGATACGCAGTATTTT; cdr3_aa: CASSSRTSGATDTQYF
clone_size: NA; v_call: TRBV7-2; j_call: TRBJ2-3; d_call: TRBD1; cdr3_nt: TGTGCCAGCAGCCCAAGGACAGGGGGGCCAGATACGCAGTATTTT; cdr3_aa: CASSPRTGGPDTQYF
clone_size: NA; v_call: TRBV7-3; j_call: TRBJ2-1; d_call: TRBD2; cdr3_nt: TGTGCCAGCAGCTTAGGGCTAGCGGGAAACAATGAGCAGTTCTTC; cdr3_aa: CASSLGLAGNNEQFF
clone_size: NA; v_call: TRBV28; j_call: TRBJ1-4; d_call: NA; cdr3_nt: TGTGCCAGCAGTTTTCCCGAGGGCATTAATGAAAAACTGTTTTTT; cdr3_aa: CASSFPEGINEKLFF
clone_size: many; v_call: TRBV2; j_call: TRBJ1-1; d_call: NA; cdr3_nt: TGTGCCAGCATTCTCGCCCCCGGGTATCGCACTGAAGCTTTCTTT; cdr3_aa: CASILAPGYRTEAFF
clone_size: many; v_call: TRBV7-8; j_call: TRBJ2-7; d_call: TRBD2; cdr3_nt: TGTGCCAGCAGCTTATTGCTAGCGGGAGGAGAGAGCGTCCTCGAGCAGTACTTC; cdr3_aa: CASSLLLAGGESVLEQYF
clone_size: few; v_call: TRBV7-8; j_call: TRBJ2-7; d_call: NA; cdr3_nt: TGTGCCAGCAGCTTTAAGTACGAGCAGTACTTC; cdr3_aa: CASSFKYEQYF
clone_size: few; v_call: TRBV11-2; j_call: TRBJ2-5; d_call: NA; cdr3_nt: TGTGCCAGCAGCGCCTCCAGGAATTCTGGAGAGACCCAGTACTTC; cdr3_aa: CASSASRNSGETQYF
clone_size: NA; v_call: TRBV7-2; j_call: TRBJ2-1; d_call: TRBD2; cdr3_nt: TGTGCCAGCAGCTCACGCCGGGGGGGCTCCTACAATGAGCAGTTCTTC; cdr3_aa: CASSSRRGGSYNEQFF
clone_size: NA; v_call: TRBV6-6; j_call: TRBJ2-2; d_call: TRBD1; cdr3_nt: TGTGCCAGCAGTGAGACAGGGGACACCGGGGAGCTGTTTTTT; cdr3_aa: CASSETGDTGELFF
clone_size: NA; v_call: TRBV3-1; j_call: TRBJ2-1; d_call: NA; cdr3_nt: TGTGCCAGCAGCCAAAGGGGCCTGAATGAGCAGTTCTTC; cdr3_aa: CASSQRGLNEQFF
clone_size: NA; v_call: TRBV6-6; j_call: TRBJ2-7; d_call: NA; cdr3_nt: TGTGCCACCAGCCTACGGGGCGACGAGCAGTACTTC; cdr3_aa: CATSLRGDEQYF
clone_size: many; v_call: TRBV10-3; j_call: TRBJ2-3; d_call: TRBD2; cdr3_nt: TGTGCCATCAGGGGGACTAGCGGGGGCACAGATACGCAGTATTTT; cdr3_aa: CAIRGTSGGTDTQYF
clone_size: many; v_call: TRBV6-1; j_call: TRBJ2-5; d_call: NA; cdr3_nt: TGTGCCAGCAGCCGTATGCGGGCTGAAGAGACCCAGTACTTC; cdr3_aa: CASSRMRAEETQYF
clone_size: few; v_call: TRBV7-3; j_call: TRBJ2-2; d_call: NA; cdr3_nt: TGTGCCAGCAGCATCACCGGGGAGCTGTTTTTT; cdr3_aa: CASSITGELFF
clone_size: NA; v_call: TRBV7-8; j_call: TRBJ1-4; d_call: TRBD1; cdr3_nt: TGTGCCAGCAGCTTAGACACGGGACAGGGAGAAAAACTGTTTTTT; cdr3_aa: CASSLDTGQGEKLFF
clone_size: few; v_call: TRBV6-2/TRBV6-3; j_call: TRBJ1-1; d_call: NA; cdr3_nt: TGTGCCAGCTCCCCGGGCAGGGTGAACACTGAAGCTTTCTTT; cdr3_aa: CASSPGRVNTEAFF
clone_size: many; v_call: TRBV18; j_call: TRBJ2-5; d_call: TRBD2; cdr3_nt: TGTGCCACGACTAGCGGGACGGAGACCCAGTACTTC; cdr3_aa: CATTSGTETQYF
clone_size: many; v_call: TRBV6-1; j_call: TRBJ2-6; d_call: NA; cdr3_nt: NA; cdr3_aa: CANLVWVWLHLRF
clone_size: few; v_call: TRBV7-2; j_call: TRBJ2-7; d_call: NA; cdr3_nt: TGTGCCAGCAGCTTAGATGGCGGCACCTACGAGCAGTACTTC; cdr3_aa: CASSLDGGTYEQYF
clone_size: once; v_call: TRBV6-8; j_call: TRBJ2-7; d_call: NA; cdr3_nt: TGTGCCAGCAGTTACTCCACCGCGGAGGGAAGCCCTACCTACGAGCAGTACTTC; cdr3_aa: CASSYSTAEGSPTYEQYF